One T cell receptor beta chain is described in this entry. This CDR3 contains 14 residues. J was trimmed by 3 bases and V by 8 bases; bases with no gene match: 8. In germline, CDR1 is SGHTA, CDR2 FQGNSA. These data belong to a study of cytomegalovirus exposure and HLA in healthy donors. Primers included in the PCR were 60 Vbeta and 13 Jbeta primers. Data came from immunoSEQ multiplex PCR; TCRdb stores just in-frame clones and leaves some out. Altogether 140,000 to 150,000 clones are present, 75% to 80% being singletons, with the ten largest covering about 1.7%. Sequenced: PBMCs. The TCR sequence derives from a woman in her thirties in good health and CMV-seronegative. The chain combines TRBV7-2 with TRBJ2-7, with 9 nucleotides matching TRBD2. CDR3: CASASSGALYEQYF. The CDR3, as DNA: TGTGCCAGCGCATCTAGCGGGGCTCTCTACGAGCAGTACTTC.